This TCR beta chain was found in a study of TIL therapy for anti-PD-1-resistant metastatic lung cancer. Study details: Median tumor PD-L1 proportion score was roughly 5.5%. Half of patients were current or former smokers. The study, taken as a whole, reports: This highly selected cohort may not generalize to typical lung cancer patients. Compared with baseline intratumoral T cells, expanded TIL cultures were more clonal and less diverse (approximately 6% vs 31%).

Germline values: CDR1 SGHAT, CDR2 FQNNGV. V lost 5 bases and J lost 3, with 20 bases in between. The CDR3 has 16 amino acids. Time point given: pre-treatment sample, taken before nivolumab and TIL therapy. Pleural nodules or supraclavicular lymph nodes made up most of the excised metastases sampled. Sequencing used immunoSEQ v3. TCRdb keeps only in-frame clones here, not all; method: immunoSEQ multiplex PCR. The sample records 95,000 or so clones, roughly 65% being singletons. To note about this clone: Its antigen is unidentified.

This TCR derives from a person between 25 and 80 years old with non-small cell lung cancer. This chain joins TRBV11-2 and TRBJ2-7, with D maybe TRBD2 (7 bases). This material consisted of tumor tissue, taken at baseline. The CDR3: CASSPVRGASGYEQYF. The CDR3 DNA follows: TGTGCCAGCAGCCCAGTTCGGGGGGCCTCTGGCTACGAGCAGTACTTC.